Presented here are 20 T cell receptor beta chains from one specimen sequenced in a study of Ad26.COV2.S vaccination and SARS-CoV-2 variants (dated by TCRdb to about 2021). Explained via the paper, the treatment or condition label denotes: roughly 20 received Ad26.COV2.S at low or high dose, single or two shots; roughly 5 received placebo; per-sample allocation not given. Repertoires of vaccine and placebo recipients were sequenced from samples collected on day 63 after the first injection. The library was produced with the immunoSEQ multiplex PCR assay. TCRdb took this table from immuneACCESS and kept in-frame rearrangements with V and J called. Such tables lack part of the clones; where checked against another copy, unresolved V genes explain under half of the gap, and the rest is unexplained. The sample includes around 300,000 clones, with 65% to 90% observed a single time. The ten largest clones add up to around 10% of the sample.

Sequences were derived from peripheral blood, sampled in a trial of Ad26.COV2.S vaccine versus placebo. The source of these receptors is a person aged 18-60 years who received the Ad26.COV2.S COVID-19 vaccine or a placebo.

The CDR3 region has the DNA TGTGCCAGCTCACCGGCAGGAAAGAACACTGAAGCTTTCTTT. Translated: CASSPAGKNTEAFF. The chain combines TRBV18 with TRBJ1-1, with D unclear. V lost 3 bases to trimming and J lost 1 base, with 9 bases between them. The CDR3 is made up of 14 amino acids. Germline-derived CDR1 and CDR2 are KGHSH and LQKENI.

The V and J genes are TRBV19 and TRBJ1-1; 7 nucleotides line up with TRBD1. The CDR3 sequence is 16 residues long. Germline V lookup: CDR1 LNHDA, CDR2 SQIVND (reference sequence). Trimming cost V 9 bases and J 5 bases; bases outside gene matches: 18. CDR3 in amino acids: CASMYRGRVRGTEAFF. Written as DNA, the CDR3 is TGTGCCAGCATGTACAGGGGCCGCGTCAGGGGGACTGAAGCTTTCTTT.

The gene calls are TRBV20-1 and TRBJ2-7, with 11 nucleotides matching TRBD2. Germline V gene data show CDR1 as DFQATT and CDR2 as SNEGSKA (reference sequence). The V gene end was trimmed by 3 bases and the J gene end by 5 bases; junction bases not matched to a gene: 6. CDR3 length: 14 amino acids. This CDR3 reads CSASPPSGRHEQYF. CDR3 nucleotides: TGCAGTGCTAGTCCGCCTAGCGGGAGGCACGAGCAGTACTTC.

This clone has just a few counts. The gene calls are TRBV10-2 and TRBJ1-2; 7 positions agree with TRBD1. CDR3 length: 15 amino acids. V shed 6 bases, J shed 7 bases, and the junction held 14 bases outside the gene matches. Per germline, CDR1 WSHSY and CDR2 SAAADI. The CDR3 loop is CASSAPGQKVGGYTF. The CDR3 nucleotides read TGCGCCAGCAGCGCACCGGGACAGAAAGTCGGTGGCTACACCTTC.

The gene calls are TRBV4-1 and TRBJ1-1; D is undetermined. The CDR3 covers 14 residues. CDR1 is MGHRA, CDR2 YSYEKL, per germline. V was pared by 0 bases and J by 8 bases, with 13 bases between. The CDR3 loop reads CASSQEFGTGEAFF. CDR3 nucleotides: TGCGCCAGCAGCCAAGAGTTCGGTACGGGGGAAGCTTTCTTT.

This chain links TRBV27 with TRBJ2-2; D remains unclear. The germline CDR1 and CDR2 sequences are MNHEY and SMNVEV (reference sequence). The CDR3 length is 14 residues. The ends were cut back, 1 base at V and 6 bases at J, with 9 bases in the middle. The CDR3 sequence is CASSLWAMAGELFF. CDR3 DNA: TGTGCCAGCAGTTTATGGGCCATGGCCGGGGAGCTGTTTTTT.

This clone was detected once. V usage is TRBV11-3 and J usage is TRBJ2-5; D is unresolved. V lost 4 bases and J 5 bases, leaving 11 bases between the germline ends. The germline V gene has CDR1 SGHNT and CDR2 YENEEA. The CDR3 is made up of 13 amino acids. The CDR3 DNA reads as TGTGCCAGCAGCTCCAGCGCAGAGGAGACCCAGTACTTC. This gives the protein CASSSSAEETQYF.

The chain links TRBV7-2 to TRBJ2-3, with D unresolved. The CDR3 consists of 16 residues. Trimming stripped 4 bases from V and 1 base from J, with 15 bases between. Germline CDR1 is SGHTA and CDR2 is FQGNSA. In nucleotides, the CDR3 is TGTGCCAGCAGCTCTGTCAGGAGACTCGGCACAGATACGCAGTATTTT. Translating gives CASSSVRRLGTDTQYF.

This clone was observed a handful of times. The chain uses TRBV5-1 and TRBJ2-7, with a possible D match to TRBD1 (6 bases). This CDR3 is 15 amino acids long. V was pared by 9 bases and J by 7 bases, with 26 bases between. Germline CDR1 SGHRS, CDR2 YFSETQ. CDR3 region: CAIFRGHPLREEQYF. CDR3 nucleotide sequence: TGCGCCATATTCAGGGGCCATCCTTTACGTGAAGAGCAGTACTTC. The full variable domain, its missing parts supplied by reference TRBV5-1 and TRBJ2-7, is KAGVTQTPRYLIKTRGQQVTLSCSPISGHRSVSWYQQTPGQGLQFLFEYFSETQRNKGNFPGRFSGRQFSNSRSEMNVSTLELGDSALYLCAIFRGHPLREEQYFGPGTRLTVT.

This chain uses TRBV18 with TRBJ1-3, with 10 bases matching TRBD1. J lost 4 bases, V lost 3 bases, and 6 bases had no gene match. Germline loops: CDR1 KGHSH, CDR2 LQKENI. CDR3 length: 16 residues. The CDR3 here is CASSPRQGAGGNTIYF. CDR3 in DNA: TGTGCCAGCTCACCCCGACAGGGGGCGGGAGGAAACACCATATATTTT.

The chain has TRBV28 and TRBJ2-7, with 9 bases matching TRBD2. The germline gives CDR1 MDHEN, CDR2 SYDVKM. The CDR3 has 14 amino acids. Germline trimming cut 8 bases from V and 6 bases from J; bases unmatched to any gene: 11. The CDR3 bases are TGTGCCAGCGGACGCGGGGGGGCTCTCAGCGAGCAGTACTTC. Translated, it gives CASGRGGALSEQYF.

The chain is built from TRBV7-2 and TRBJ2-7; 8 positions agree with TRBD2. The CDR3 has 15 amino acids. CDR1 is SGHTA and CDR2 is FQGNSA in the germline V gene. V gave up 1 base and J gave up 3 bases; unmatched junction bases: 5. The DNA for the CDR3 is TGTGCCAGCAGCTTAGAGCCGGGACTAGTCTACGAGCAGTACTTC. Its translation: CASSLEPGLVYEQYF.

For this clone: Other nucleotide sequences from this sample produce the same CDR3. The rearrangement joins TRBV20-1 to TRBJ2-7, with D unresolved. The ends were cut back, 3 bases at V and 2 bases at J, with 5 bases in the middle. The CDR3 runs to 11 residues. Germline V CDR1 and CDR2: DFQATT, SNEGSKA (reference sequence). The CDR3 DNA is TGCAGTGCTAGCGGCACCTACGAGCAGTACTTC. Translated, it gives CSASGTYEQYF.

The V and J genes are TRBV4-3 and TRBJ2-1, with TRBD1 identical over 7 bases. The V and J ends lost 0 bases and 5 bases, in that order; junction bases with no gene match: 10. Looked up from germline, CDR1 is LGHNA and CDR2 is YSLEER. This CDR3 has 17 residues. The CDR3 region is CASSQEVLQGLNNEQFF. Written as DNA, the CDR3 is TGCGCCAGCAGCCAAGAAGTATTACAGGGGTTAAACAATGAGCAGTTCTTC.

The chain links TRBV6-5 to TRBJ1-1, with a possible D match to TRBD1 (5 bases). This CDR3 has 14 amino acids. The germline V and J ends were trimmed by 2 bases and 4 bases, with 11 bases remaining between them. Per the germline V gene, CDR1 is MNHEY and CDR2 is SVGAGI. The CDR3 nucleotides read TGTGCCAGCAGTTACACCCAGGGCGCCACTGAAGCTTTCTTT. Residues: CASSYTQGATEAFF.

The chain links TRBV27 to TRBJ1-2; 10 positions match TRBD1. CDR3 length: 17 residues. The junction had 7 bases not matched to a gene; V was cut back by 1 base and J by 2 bases. Germline V gene sequence: CDR1 MNHEY, CDR2 SMNVEV (reference sequence). CDR3 in amino acids: CASSLFVPGQGNYGYTF. For the CDR3, the DNA is TGTGCCAGCAGTTTATTCGTCCCGGGACAGGGGAACTATGGCTACACCTTC.

This rearrangement joins TRBV9 to TRBJ2-7, with 7 bases aligning to TRBD1. The J segment lost 5 bases and the V segment lost 3 bases, leaving 8 bases of the junction unmatched. Germline CDR1 SGDLS, CDR2 YYNGEE. This CDR3 region has 14 residues. CDR3 residues: CASSALRGSHEQYF. The DNA of the CDR3 is TGTGCCAGCAGCGCACTCAGGGGGTCCCACGAGCAGTACTTC.

The chain has TRBV9 and TRBJ2-3; 14 nucleotides match TRBD2. CDR1 is SGDLS, CDR2 YYNGEE, per germline. With 4 bases clipped from V and 5 bases from J, the junction kept 9 bases outside the gene matches. This CDR3 comprises 17 residues. The CDR3 protein is CASSPPGLAGVGDTQYF. The CDR3 DNA reads as TGTGCCAGCAGCCCGCCGGGACTAGCGGGAGTTGGAGATACGCAGTATTTT.

The rearrangement links TRBV19 to TRBJ2-1, with D possibly being TRBD1 (7 bases). The CDR3 runs 16 residues. Germline CDR1 LNHDA, CDR2 SQIVND (reference sequence). Trimming left V 7 bases short and J 4 bases short, with 20 bases between. The CDR3 protein is CASTDTGGQTYNEQFF. Here the CDR3 DNA reads TGTGCCAGTACCGACACCGGGGGACAGACGTACAATGAGCAGTTCTTC.

This sequence joins TRBV11-2 and TRBJ1-1; 9 nucleotides line up with TRBD1. The germline V gene encodes CDR1 SGHAT and CDR2 FQNNGV. J gave up 0 bases and V 5 bases, and 13 bases lay outside the gene matches. The CDR3 loop spans 18 amino acids. CDR3 loop: CASSIQNRGLVVNTEAFF. CDR3 nucleotide sequence: TGTGCCAGCAGCATCCAAAACAGGGGGCTCGTTGTGAACACTGAAGCTTTCTTT.